This entry features one TCR beta chain sequence. Participants were aged 18 to 89 years from roughly 25 US areas. Per the original data handling: Estimated nucleated cell counts came from reference gene primer amplification. Here immunoSEQ multiplex PCR was the method, and the copy in TCRdb shows in-frame clones only, minus some. V and J calls and clone size come straight from that table; D and trimming were deduced from the DNA. This table holds 150,000 or so clones, roughly four fifths found once. This record comes from a study of blood T cell repertoires in COVID-19. This receptor was obtained from a man aged 50 or older who had recovered from COVID-19. Source material: PBMCs or T cells enriched from blood (not recorded which).

CDR3 loop: CSASRQRNTEAFF. CDR3 nucleotide sequence: TGCAGTGCTAGTAGACAGAGGAACACTGAAGCTTTCTTT. The gene calls are TRBV20-1 and TRBJ1-1; D might be TRBD1 (5 bases). The CDR3 extends over 13 amino acids. Germline lookup yields CDR1 DFQATT and CDR2 SNEGSKA (reference sequence). The ends were cut back, 3 bases at V and 1 base at J, with 9 bases in the middle.